This passage covers 12 T cell receptor beta chains from one sample sequenced in a study of blood T cell repertoires in COVID-19. This table comes from immunoSEQ multiplex PCR, and its TCRdb copy is limited to in-frame clones, with some not included. The sample yields roughly 150,000 clones, approximately 90% seen once. Sequenced material: peripheral blood. These receptors originate from a woman between 40 and 50 years old with acute or convalescent COVID-19.

This rearrangement joins TRBV19 to TRBJ2-1; 7 bases agree with TRBD2. This CDR3 region has 14 residues. Germline-derived CDR1 and CDR2 are LNHDA and SQIVND (reference sequence). J gave up 1 base and V 8 bases, and 5 bases lay outside the gene matches. CDR3: CASFVGRSYNEQFF. The CDR3 coding sequence is TGTGCCAGTTTCGTCGGGAGGTCCTACAATGAGCAGTTCTTC.

The chain employs TRBV2 and TRBJ1-5, with 10 bases identical to TRBD1. Per germline, CDR1 SNHLY and CDR2 FYNNEI. This CDR3 is built from 16 residues. V lost 6 bases, J lost 5 bases, and 10 bases stayed unmatched. The CDR3 loop reads CASSADRGTGDQPQHF. The CDR3 nucleotides are TGTGCCAGCAGCGCAGATAGAGGGACAGGGGATCAGCCCCAGCATTTT.

The chain couples TRBV18 to TRBJ1-2; 9 positions agree with TRBD1. This CDR3 has 15 amino acids. Germline V gene data show CDR1 as KGHSH and CDR2 as LQKENI. V gave up 4 bases and J gave up 7 bases; unmatched junction bases: 10. The CDR3 DNA reads as TGTGCCAGCTCACTCTATGAGGGACAGGGAGGTGGCTACACCTTC. Its translation is CASSLYEGQGGGYTF. Complete variable domain (other parts from reference TRBV18 and TRBJ1-2): NAGVMQNPRHLVRRRGQEARLRCSPMKGHSHVYWYRQLPEEGLKFMVYLQKENIIDESGMPKERFSAEFPKEGPSILRIQQVVRGDSAAYFCASSLYEGQGGGYTFGSGTRLTVV.

The V gene is TRBV7-3, the J gene TRBJ2-1, with D unresolved. This CDR3 is built from 16 residues. Germline V gene data show CDR1 as SGHTA and CDR2 as FQGTGA. The germline V and J ends were trimmed by 5 bases and 7 bases, with 21 bases remaining between them. CDR3: CASSPIPHTSRNEQFF. For the CDR3, the DNA is TGTGCCAGCAGCCCAATTCCCCATACGTCCAGGAATGAGCAGTTCTTC.

The rearrangement links TRBV2 to TRBJ1-4; tentative D call: TRBD1 (6 bases). Per the germline V gene, CDR1 is SNHLY and CDR2 is FYNNEI. The CDR3 is 14 residues long. The germline V and J ends were trimmed by 9 bases and 8 bases, with 19 bases remaining between them. This CDR3 is CASWTDSVTEKLFF. The CDR3 nucleotides read TGTGCCAGTTGGACAGATTCCGTTACCGAAAAACTGTTTTTT.

V gene TRBV15 combines with J gene TRBJ1-2, with TRBD1 identical over 7 bases. With V trimmed by 2 bases and J by 5 bases, 5 bases remained unmatched. CDR1 and CDR2 from the germline V gene are LNHNV and YYDKDF (reference sequence). The length of the CDR3 is 14 residues. DNA of the CDR3: TGTGCCACCAGCAGACCGACAGGGAGTTATGGCTACACCTTC. It codes for CATSRPTGSYGYTF.

This chain links TRBV28 with TRBJ1-1, with 8 bases matching TRBD1. Germline lookup yields CDR1 MDHEN and CDR2 SYDVKM. The CDR3 is 15 amino acids. V lost 5 bases, J lost 0 bases, and 5 bases stayed unmatched. The CDR3 bases are TGTGCCAGCAGTAGACTGACAGGGGTGAACACTGAAGCTTTCTTT. Encoded protein: CASSRLTGVNTEAFF.

The rearrangement links TRBV19 to TRBJ2-2; D perhaps matches TRBD1 (6 bases). Trimming shortened V by 6 bases and J by 2 bases, and 7 bases separated the two germline ends. The V gene's germline CDR1 is LNHDA and CDR2 SQIVND (reference sequence). The CDR3 has 13 amino acids. CDR3 DNA sequence: TGTGCCAGTAGGGGGACAAACACCGGGGAGCTGTTTTTT. The encoded protein is CASRGTNTGELFF.

This sequence joins TRBV19 and TRBJ2-1; 8 bases agree with TRBD2. The ends lost 3 bases at V and 0 bases at J; junction bases unmatched: 4. Germline V lookup: CDR1 LNHDA, CDR2 SQIVND (reference sequence). The CDR3 has 16 residues. CDR3 DNA sequence: TGTGCCAGTAGTATCTCCGGGAGGGCCTCCTACAATGAGCAGTTCTTC. This encodes CASSISGRASYNEQFF.

The rearrangement uses TRBV7-9 and TRBJ1-5; D may be TRBD1 (6 bases). V lost 5 bases, J lost 0 bases, and 8 bases lay in between. CDR1 is SEHNR, CDR2 FQNEAQ, per germline (reference sequence). The CDR3 is made up of 14 amino acids. CDR3 residues: CASSGTRSNQPQHF. CDR3 sequence (DNA): TGTGCCAGCAGCGGGACACGTAGCAATCAGCCCCAGCATTTT.

This chain connects TRBV3-1 (or the pseudogene TRBV3-2) to TRBJ2-7; 7 bases match TRBD1. The CDR3 runs 14 residues. J was trimmed by 2 bases and V by 4 bases; bases with no gene match: 5. In germline, CDR1 is LGHDT, CDR2 YNNKEL (reference sequence). CDR3 sequence (DNA): TGTGCCAGCAGCCCCCGGACAGGAACCTACGAGCAGTACTTC. Protein product: CASSPRTGTYEQYF.

This clone was counted a single time. This chain connects TRBV6-5 to TRBJ1-5; D unclear. V was pared by 0 bases and J by 3 bases, with 12 bases between. The CDR3 covers 16 residues. CDR1 and CDR2 (germline): MNHEY, SVGAGI. DNA of the CDR3: TGTGCCAGCAGTTACTCGAGACCGGGGATCAATCAGCCCCAGCATTTT. Protein product: CASSYSRPGINQPQHF.